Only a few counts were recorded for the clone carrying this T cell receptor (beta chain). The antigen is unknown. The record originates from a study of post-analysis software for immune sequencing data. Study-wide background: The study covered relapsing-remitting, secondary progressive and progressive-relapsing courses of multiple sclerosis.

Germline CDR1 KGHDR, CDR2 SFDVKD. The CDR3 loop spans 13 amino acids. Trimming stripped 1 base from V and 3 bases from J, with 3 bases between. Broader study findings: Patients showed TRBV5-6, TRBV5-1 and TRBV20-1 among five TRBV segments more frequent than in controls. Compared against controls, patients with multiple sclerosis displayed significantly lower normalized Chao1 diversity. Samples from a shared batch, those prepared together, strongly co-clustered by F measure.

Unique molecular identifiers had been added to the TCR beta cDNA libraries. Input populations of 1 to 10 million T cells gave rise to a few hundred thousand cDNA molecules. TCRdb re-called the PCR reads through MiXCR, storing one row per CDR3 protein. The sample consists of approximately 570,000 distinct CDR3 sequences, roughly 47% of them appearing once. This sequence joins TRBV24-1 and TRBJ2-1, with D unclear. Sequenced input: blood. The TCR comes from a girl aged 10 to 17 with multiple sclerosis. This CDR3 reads CATSDLNYNEQFF. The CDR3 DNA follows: TGTGCCACCAGTGATTTAAACTACAATGAGCAGTTCTTC.